The 6 T cell receptor beta chains reported below all come from one sample, sequenced in a study of T-cell reconstitution after alpha-beta-depleted transplantation in children. TCRbeta library construction was performed incorporating unique molecular identifiers. TCRdb re-called the PCR reads through MiXCR, storing one row per CDR3 protein. The sample holds around 370,000 distinct CDR3 sequences, about 9.4% seen once. The sample was PBMCs from the stem cell graft donor, taken from the stem cell graft. The receptors were sampled from a human donor who donated a stem cell graft to a child with acute lymphoblastic leukemia.

This clonotype turned up a few times. This chain connects TRBV7-9 to TRBJ2-7; the D gene is possibly TRBD1 (5 bases). Trimming stripped 2 bases from V and 7 bases from J, with 15 bases between. This CDR3 spans 14 amino acids. Germline CDR1 SEHNR, CDR2 FQNEAQ (reference sequence). This CDR3 reads CASSLSQGMGEQYF. In DNA form, the CDR3 reads TGTGCCAGCAGCTTAAGTCAGGGAATGGGGGAGCAGTACTTC.

The chain combines TRBV4-3 with TRBJ2-1, with 11 positions matching TRBD2. The CDR3 is made up of 16 amino acids. Unmatched junction bases numbered 8, after V lost 3 bases and J lost 7 bases. Germline lookup yields CDR1 LGHNA and CDR2 YSLEER. The CDR3 region is CASSHPTSGRLNEQFF. The CDR3 coding sequence is TGCGCCAGCAGCCACCCAACTAGCGGGAGACTGAATGAGCAGTTCTTC.

The rearrangement uses TRBV12-3 or TRBV12-4 and TRBJ2-7, with 9 bases identical to TRBD1. The CDR3 is 18 residues long. CDR3 sequence: CTISPSRGQGYPSYEQYF. The CDR3 bases are TGTACCATCAGCCCATCCAGGGGACAGGGTTACCCCTCCTACGAGCAGTACTTC.

This clonotype was picked up a small number of times. This sequence joins TRBV4-3 and TRBJ1-2; a weak D match, TRBD1 (5 bases). The V end lost 6 bases, the J end lost 1 base, and 9 bases lay between the germline ends. This CDR3 is 13 amino acids long. Per germline, CDR1 LGHNA and CDR2 YSLEER. This CDR3 is CASRGRDNYGYTF. CDR3 DNA sequence: TGCGCCAGCAGGGGACGGGATAACTATGGCTACACCTTC.

This clonotype was seen a few times. The chain combines TRBV11-3 with TRBJ2-5, with unresolved D. In germline, CDR1 is SGHNT, CDR2 YENEEA. The CDR3 is 13 residues long. Trimming removed 5 bases from V and 1 base from J, with 8 bases in between. The CDR3 sequence: CASSQHIQETQYF. The CDR3 coding sequence is TGTGCCAGCAGCCAACACATCCAAGAGACCCAGTACTTC.

Regarding this clonotype: Possible read error: a much larger clone is one base away. The conserved phenylalanine or tryptophan is not found at the CDR3 terminus, so this likely reflects a read error. V and J are TRBV28 and TRBJ1-2; tentatively, D is TRBD1 (6 bases). The CDR3 extends over 14 amino acids. Per the germline V gene, CDR1 is MDHEN and CDR2 is SYDVKM. The V end lost 6 bases, the J end lost 6 bases, and 17 bases lay between the germline ends. CDR3 coding DNA: TGTGCCAGCAGCGCCGAGGCGGGGGGCGATGGCTACACCTTA. Translating it yields CASSAEAGGDGYTL.